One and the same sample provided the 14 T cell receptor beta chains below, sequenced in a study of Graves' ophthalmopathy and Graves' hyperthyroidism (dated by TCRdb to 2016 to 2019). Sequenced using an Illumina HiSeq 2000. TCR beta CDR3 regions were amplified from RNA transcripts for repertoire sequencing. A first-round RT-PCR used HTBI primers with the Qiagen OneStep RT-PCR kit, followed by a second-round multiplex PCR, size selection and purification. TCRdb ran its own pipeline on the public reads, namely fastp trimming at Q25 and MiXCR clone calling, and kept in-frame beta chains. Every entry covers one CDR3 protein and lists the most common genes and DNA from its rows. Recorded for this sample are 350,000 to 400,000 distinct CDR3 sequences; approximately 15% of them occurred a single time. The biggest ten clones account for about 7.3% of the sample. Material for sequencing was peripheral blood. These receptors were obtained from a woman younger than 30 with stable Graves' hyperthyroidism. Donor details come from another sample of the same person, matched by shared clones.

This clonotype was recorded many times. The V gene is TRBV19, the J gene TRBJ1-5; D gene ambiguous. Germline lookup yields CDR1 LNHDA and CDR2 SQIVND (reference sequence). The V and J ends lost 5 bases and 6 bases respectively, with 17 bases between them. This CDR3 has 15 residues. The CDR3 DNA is TGTGCCAGTAGTTTCCTTTTGGGCGGCGGTCAGCCCCAGCATTTT. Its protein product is CASSFLLGGGQPQHF.

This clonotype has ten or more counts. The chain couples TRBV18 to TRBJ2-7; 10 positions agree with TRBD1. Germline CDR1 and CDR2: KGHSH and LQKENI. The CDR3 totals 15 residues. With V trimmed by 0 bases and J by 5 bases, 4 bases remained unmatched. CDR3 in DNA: TGTGCCAGCTCACCACCCGGGACAGGGGACCACGAGCAGTACTTC. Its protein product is CASSPPGTGDHEQYF.

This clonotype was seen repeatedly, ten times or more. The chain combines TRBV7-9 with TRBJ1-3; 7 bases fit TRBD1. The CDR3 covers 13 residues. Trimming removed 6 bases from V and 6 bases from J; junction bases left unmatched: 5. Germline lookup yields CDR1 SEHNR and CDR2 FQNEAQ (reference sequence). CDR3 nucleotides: TGTGCCAGCAGTCGGGACAGCACAAACACCATATATTTT. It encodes CASSRDSTNTIYF.

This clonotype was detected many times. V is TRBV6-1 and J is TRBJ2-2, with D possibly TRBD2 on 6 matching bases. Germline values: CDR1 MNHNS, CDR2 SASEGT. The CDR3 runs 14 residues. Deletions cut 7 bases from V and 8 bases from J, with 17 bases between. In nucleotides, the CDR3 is TGTGCCAGCACCAACATCGGGACTTCTGGGGAGCTGTTTTTT. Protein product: CASTNIGTSGELFF.

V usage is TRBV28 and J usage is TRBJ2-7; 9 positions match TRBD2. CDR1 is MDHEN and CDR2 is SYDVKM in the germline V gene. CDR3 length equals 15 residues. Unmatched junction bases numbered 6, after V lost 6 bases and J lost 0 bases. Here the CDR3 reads CASSWTSARSYEQYF. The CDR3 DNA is TGTGCCAGCAGCTGGACTAGCGCGCGCTCCTACGAGCAGTACTTC.

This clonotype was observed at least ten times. The CDR3 nucleotides are TGTGCCAGCAGGGGGGTTGGACCCACTGAAGCTTTCTTT. This gives the protein CASRGVGPTEAFF. J is TRBJ1-1 and V is TRBV6-1; D might be TRBD1 (5 bases). V was shortened by 6 bases and J by 4 bases, with 12 bases between the two germline ends. Germline V lookup: CDR1 MNHNS, CDR2 SASEGT. The CDR3 contains 13 residues.

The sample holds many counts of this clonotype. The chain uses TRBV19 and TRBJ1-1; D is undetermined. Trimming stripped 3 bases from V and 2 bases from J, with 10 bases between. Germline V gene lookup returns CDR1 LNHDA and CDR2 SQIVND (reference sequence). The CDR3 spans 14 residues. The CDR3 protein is CASSITGINTEAFF. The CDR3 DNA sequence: TGTGCCAGTAGTATTACGGGGATAAACACTGAAGCTTTCTTT. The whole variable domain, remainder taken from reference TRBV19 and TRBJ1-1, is DGGITQSPKYLFRKEGQNVTLSCEQNLNHDAMYWYRQDPGQGLRLIYYSQIVNDFQKGDIAEGYSVSREKKESFPLTVTSAQKNPTAFYLCASSITGINTEAFFGQGTRLTVV.

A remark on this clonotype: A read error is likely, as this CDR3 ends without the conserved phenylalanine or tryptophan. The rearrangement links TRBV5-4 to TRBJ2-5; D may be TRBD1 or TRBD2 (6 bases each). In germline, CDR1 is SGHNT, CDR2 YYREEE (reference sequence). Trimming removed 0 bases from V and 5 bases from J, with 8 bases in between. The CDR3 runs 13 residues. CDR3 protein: CASSLAGAETQYS. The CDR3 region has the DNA TGTGCCAGCAGCTTGGCGGGGGCTGAGACCCAGTACTCC.

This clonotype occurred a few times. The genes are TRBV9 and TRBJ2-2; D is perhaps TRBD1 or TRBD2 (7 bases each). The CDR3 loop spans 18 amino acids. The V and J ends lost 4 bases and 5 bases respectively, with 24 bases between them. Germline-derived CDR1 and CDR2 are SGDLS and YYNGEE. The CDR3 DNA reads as TGTGCCAGCAGCAACCAGGTGGGGGAGGGGGCGAGGACCGGGGAGCTGTTTTTT. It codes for CASSNQVGEGARTGELFF.

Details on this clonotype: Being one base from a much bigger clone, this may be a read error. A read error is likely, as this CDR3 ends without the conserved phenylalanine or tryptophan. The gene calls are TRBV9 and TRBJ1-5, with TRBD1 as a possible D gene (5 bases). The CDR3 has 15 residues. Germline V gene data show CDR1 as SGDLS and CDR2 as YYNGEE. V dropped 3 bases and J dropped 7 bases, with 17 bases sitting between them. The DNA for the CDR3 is TGTGCCAGCAGCGCAGGGCCCGACACGCGGCAGCCCCAGCATATT. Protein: CASSAGPDTRQPQHI.

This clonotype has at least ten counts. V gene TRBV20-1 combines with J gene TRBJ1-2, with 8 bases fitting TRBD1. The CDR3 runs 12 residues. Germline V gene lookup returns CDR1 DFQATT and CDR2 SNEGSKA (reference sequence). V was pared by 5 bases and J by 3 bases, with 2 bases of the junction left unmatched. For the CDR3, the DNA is TGCAGTGCTCAGGGGGCAGACTATGGCTACACCTTC. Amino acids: CSAQGADYGYTF.

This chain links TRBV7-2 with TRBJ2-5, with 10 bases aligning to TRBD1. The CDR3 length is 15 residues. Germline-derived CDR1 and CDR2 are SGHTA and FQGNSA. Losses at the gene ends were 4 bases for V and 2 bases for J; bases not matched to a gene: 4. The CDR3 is CASSWDRGPQETQYF. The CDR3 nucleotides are TGTGCCAGCAGCTGGGACAGGGGCCCGCAAGAGACCCAGTACTTC.

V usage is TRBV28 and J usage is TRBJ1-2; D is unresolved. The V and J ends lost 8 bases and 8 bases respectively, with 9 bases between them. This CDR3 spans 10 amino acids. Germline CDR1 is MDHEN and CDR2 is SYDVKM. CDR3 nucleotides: TGTGCCAGCGGTGAGGAAGGCTACACCTTC. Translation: CASGEEGYTF.

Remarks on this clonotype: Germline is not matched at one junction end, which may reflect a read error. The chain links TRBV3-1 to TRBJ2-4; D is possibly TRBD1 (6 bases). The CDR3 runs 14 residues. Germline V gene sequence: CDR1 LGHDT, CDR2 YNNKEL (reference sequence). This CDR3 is CASSHRQGNDIKYF. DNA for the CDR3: TGTGCCAGCAGCCATCGGCAGGGGAATGACATTAAGTACTTC.